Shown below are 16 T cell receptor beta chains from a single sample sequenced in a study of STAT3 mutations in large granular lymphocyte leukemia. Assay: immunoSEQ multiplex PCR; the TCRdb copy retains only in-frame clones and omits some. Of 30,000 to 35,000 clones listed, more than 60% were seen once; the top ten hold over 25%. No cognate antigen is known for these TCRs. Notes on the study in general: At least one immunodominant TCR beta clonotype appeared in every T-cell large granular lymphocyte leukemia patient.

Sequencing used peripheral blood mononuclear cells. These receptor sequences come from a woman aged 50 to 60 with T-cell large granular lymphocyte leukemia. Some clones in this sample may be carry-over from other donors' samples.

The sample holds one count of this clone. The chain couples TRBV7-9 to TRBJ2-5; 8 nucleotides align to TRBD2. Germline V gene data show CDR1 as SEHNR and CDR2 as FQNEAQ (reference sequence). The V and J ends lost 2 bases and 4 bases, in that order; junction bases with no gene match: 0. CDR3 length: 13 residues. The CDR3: CASSLLAGETQYF. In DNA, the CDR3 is TGTGCCAGCAGCTTACTAGCGGGAGAGACCCAGTACTTC.

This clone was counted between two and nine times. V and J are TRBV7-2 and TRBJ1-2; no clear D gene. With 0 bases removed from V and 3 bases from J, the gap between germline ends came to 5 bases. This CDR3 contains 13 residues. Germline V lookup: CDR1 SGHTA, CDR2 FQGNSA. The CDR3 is CASSLAAYYGYTF. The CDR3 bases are TGTGCCAGCAGCTTAGCCGCTTACTATGGCTACACCTTC.

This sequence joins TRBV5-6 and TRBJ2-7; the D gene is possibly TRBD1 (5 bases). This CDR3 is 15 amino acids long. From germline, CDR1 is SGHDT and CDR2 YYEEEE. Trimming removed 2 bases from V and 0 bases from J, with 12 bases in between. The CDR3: CASSLRTWSSYEQYF. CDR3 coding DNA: TGTGCCAGCAGCTTAAGGACATGGAGCTCCTACGAGCAGTACTTC. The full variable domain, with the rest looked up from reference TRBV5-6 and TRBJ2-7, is DAGVTQSPTHLIKTRGQQVTLRCSPKSGHDTVSWYQQALGQGPQFIFQYYEEEERQRGNFPDRFSGHQFPNYSSELNVNALLLGDSALYLCASSLRTWSSYEQYFGPGTRLTVT.

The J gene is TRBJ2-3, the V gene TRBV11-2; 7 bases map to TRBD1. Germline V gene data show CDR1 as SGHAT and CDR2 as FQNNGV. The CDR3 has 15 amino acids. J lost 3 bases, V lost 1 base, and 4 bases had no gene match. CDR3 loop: CASSLGSGGTDTQYF. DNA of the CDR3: TGTGCCAGCAGCTTAGGGTCAGGGGGTACAGATACGCAGTATTTT. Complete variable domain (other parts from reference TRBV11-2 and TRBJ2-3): EAGVAQSPRYKIIEKRQSVAFWCNPISGHATLYWYQQILGQGPKLLIQFQNNGVVDDSQLPKDRFSAERLKGVDSTLKIQPAKLEDSAVYLCASSLGSGGTDTQYFGPGTRLTVL.

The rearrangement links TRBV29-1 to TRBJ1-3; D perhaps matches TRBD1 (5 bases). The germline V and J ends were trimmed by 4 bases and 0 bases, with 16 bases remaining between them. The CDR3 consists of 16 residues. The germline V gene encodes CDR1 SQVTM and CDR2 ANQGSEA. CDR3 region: CSVVFDSLRSGNTIYF. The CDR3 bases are TGCAGCGTTGTATTCGACAGCCTTCGCTCTGGAAACACCATATATTTT.

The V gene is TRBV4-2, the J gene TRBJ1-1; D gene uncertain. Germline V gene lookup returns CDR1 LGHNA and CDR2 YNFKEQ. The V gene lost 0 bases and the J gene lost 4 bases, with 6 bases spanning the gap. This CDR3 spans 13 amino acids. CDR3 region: CASSQDLGTEAFF. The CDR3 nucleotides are TGTGCCAGCAGCCAAGACCTAGGCACTGAAGCTTTCTTT.

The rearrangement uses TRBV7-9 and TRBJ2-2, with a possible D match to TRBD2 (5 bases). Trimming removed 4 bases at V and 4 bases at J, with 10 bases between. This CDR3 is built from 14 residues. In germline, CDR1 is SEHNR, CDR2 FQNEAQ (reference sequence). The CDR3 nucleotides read TGTGCCAGCAGCTGGGGAGCACGCACCGGGGAGCTGTTTTTT. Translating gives CASSWGARTGELFF.

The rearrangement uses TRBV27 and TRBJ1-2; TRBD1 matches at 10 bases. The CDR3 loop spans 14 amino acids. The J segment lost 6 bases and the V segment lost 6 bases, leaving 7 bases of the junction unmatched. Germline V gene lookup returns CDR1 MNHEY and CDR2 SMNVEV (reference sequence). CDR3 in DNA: TGTGCCAGCAGCCGGGACAGGGGATTGCATGGCTACACCTTC. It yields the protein CASSRDRGLHGYTF.

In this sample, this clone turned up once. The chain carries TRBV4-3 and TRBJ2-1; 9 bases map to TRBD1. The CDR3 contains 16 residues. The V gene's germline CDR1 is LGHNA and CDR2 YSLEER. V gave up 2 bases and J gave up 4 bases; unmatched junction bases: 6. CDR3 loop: CASSQTRTGAYNEQFF. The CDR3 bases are TGCGCCAGCAGCCAAACGAGGACAGGGGCGTACAATGAGCAGTTCTTC.

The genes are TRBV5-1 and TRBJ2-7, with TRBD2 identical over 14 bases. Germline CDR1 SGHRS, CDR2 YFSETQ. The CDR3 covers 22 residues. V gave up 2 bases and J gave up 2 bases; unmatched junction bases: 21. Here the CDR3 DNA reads TGCGCCAGCAGCTTTACAGGGGGACTAGCGGGGGCAATTAGAGGAACCGCCTACGAGCAGTACTTC. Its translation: CASSFTGGLAGAIRGTAYEQYF.

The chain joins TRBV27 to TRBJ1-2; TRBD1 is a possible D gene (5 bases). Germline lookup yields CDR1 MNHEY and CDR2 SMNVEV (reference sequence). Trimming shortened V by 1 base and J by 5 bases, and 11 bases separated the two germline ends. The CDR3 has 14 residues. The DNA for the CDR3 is TGTGCCAGCAGTTTATTCAGGGATCAGTATGGCTACACCTTC. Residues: CASSLFRDQYGYTF.

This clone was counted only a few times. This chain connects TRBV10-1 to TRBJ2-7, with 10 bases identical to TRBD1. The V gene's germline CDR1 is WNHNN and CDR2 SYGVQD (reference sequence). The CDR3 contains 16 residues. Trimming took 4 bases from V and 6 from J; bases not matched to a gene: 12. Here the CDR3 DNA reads TGCGCCAGCAGTGGGGACCGGGACAGGGGTAGGAGCGAGCAGTACTTC. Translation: CASSGDRDRGRSEQYF.

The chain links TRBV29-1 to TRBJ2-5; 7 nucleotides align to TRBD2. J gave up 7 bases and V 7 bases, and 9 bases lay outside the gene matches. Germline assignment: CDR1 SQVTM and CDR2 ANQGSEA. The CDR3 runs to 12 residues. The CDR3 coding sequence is TGCAGCGGTGAGGGACTACGAGGGACCCAGTACTTC. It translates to CSGEGLRGTQYF.

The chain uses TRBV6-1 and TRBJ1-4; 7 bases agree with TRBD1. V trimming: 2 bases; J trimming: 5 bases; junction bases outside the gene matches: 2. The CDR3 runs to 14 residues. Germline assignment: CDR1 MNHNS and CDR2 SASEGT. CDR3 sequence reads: CASSEQGGNEKLFF. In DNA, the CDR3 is TGTGCCAGCAGTGAACAGGGGGGGAATGAAAAACTGTTTTTT.

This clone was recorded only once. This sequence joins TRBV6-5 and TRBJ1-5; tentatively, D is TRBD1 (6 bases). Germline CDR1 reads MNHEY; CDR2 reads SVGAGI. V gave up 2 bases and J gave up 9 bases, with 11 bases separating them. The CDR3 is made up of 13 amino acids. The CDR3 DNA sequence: TGTGCCAGCAGTTACGCACAGGGTTGGCCCCAGCATTTT. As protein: CASSYAQGWPQHF.

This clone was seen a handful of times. In DNA, the CDR3 is TGTGCCAGCAGCCTCGCCCGACAGGATACGCAGTATTTT. Its translation: CASSLARQDTQYF. V is TRBV2 and J is TRBJ2-3; possibly TRBD1 for D (5 bases). Germline V gene data show CDR1 as SNHLY and CDR2 as FYNNEI. Trimming left V 6 bases short and J 6 bases short, with 13 bases between. The CDR3 runs 13 residues.